These T cell receptor beta chains were read from a single sample in a study of T cells in Graves' hyperthyroidism and ophthalmopathy. TCRdb independently ran MiXCR on the multiplex PCR reads; one entry per CDR3 protein. The data hold approximately 400,000 distinct CDR3 sequences, with less than 15% observed a single time. The sample taken for sequencing was blood. The receptor source for this set is a man aged 25 to 40 with Graves' hyperthyroidism that later progressed to Graves' ophthalmopathy. Both conserved end residues are part of each CDR3. D genes are given only for firm matches. Not all rows give a size; the values are once, few, many and, for expanded clones, a class.

>TRBV11-2|16|.|.|TRBJ2-7
TGTGCCAGCAGCTTAGATCGGGGCCCAGAGTTCTACGAGCAGTACTTC
CASSLDRGPEFYEQYF
>TRBV9|18|few|.|TRBJ1-1
TGTGCCAGCAGCGCCTCAGGGGCCCGCGTGATGGGGAACACTGAAGCTTTCTTT
CASSASGARVMGNTEAFF
>TRBV7-8|15|many|.|TRBJ2-7
TGTGCCAGCAGCTTACGCGGGTTCTCGAACTACGAGCAGTACTTC
CASSLRGFSNYEQYF
>TRBV28|16|few|.|TRBJ1-5
TGCGCCAGCAGCCAAGAAGGGGCGCATACGAATCAGCCCCAGCATTTT
CASSQEGAHTNQPQHF
>TRBV6-1|13|many|.|TRBJ1-2
TGTGCCAGCACTCCGACAGGAAACTATGGCTACACCTTC
CASTPTGNYGYTF
>TRBV12-3/TRBV12-4|13|.|.|TRBJ2-1
TGTGCCAGCAGTTTTTTAGAACACAATGAGCAGTTCTTC
CASSFLEHNEQFF
>TRBV5-6|15|many|TRBD1|TRBJ1-2
TGTGCCAGCAGCTTGGCCGAGGGGGCCGGCTATGGCTACACCTTC
CASSLAEGAGYGYTF
>TRBV12-3/TRBV12-4|15|many|.|TRBJ1-3
TGTGCCAGCAGGATGGACGTCCCTTCTGGAAACACCATATATTTT
CASRMDVPSGNTIYF
>TRBV5-1|15|few|.|TRBJ1-1
TGCGCCAGCAGCTTACTGAGCTTCAGGGACACTGAAGCTTTCTTT
CASSLLSFRDTEAFF
>TRBV20-1|16|many|TRBD2|TRBJ2-1
TGCAGTTCCACTCCACTCCGAGCGGGGGGTCACAATGAGCAGTTCTTC
CSSTPLRAGGHNEQFF
>TRBV12-3/TRBV12-4|14|few|.|TRBJ1-3
TGTGCCAGCGGACTACAGGGAGGTGGAAACACCATATATTTT
CASGLQGGGNTIYF
>TRBV29-1|11|few|.|TRBJ2-4
TGCAGCGTTGAATCTCCGGGTGTTCAGTACTTC
CSVESPGVQYF
>TRBV5-1|13|.|TRBD2|TRBJ2-5
TGCGCCAGCACCGGGACTAGCGGGGGGCCCCAGTACTTC
CASTGTSGGPQYF
>TRBV11-2|13|many|TRBD2|TRBJ2-3
TGTGCCAGCAGCTTCGGGGGGGCCTTTTTTCAGTATTTT
CASSFGGAFFQYF
>TRBV12-3/TRBV12-4|12|many|.|TRBJ1-1
TGTGCCAGCAGTTTAGTTTTCACTGAAGCTTTCTTT
CASSLVFTEAFF
>TRBV10-1|15|.|.|TRBJ1-1
TGCGCCAGCAGTGACATACGGGGCTTGAACACTGAAGCTTTCTTT
CASSDIRGLNTEAFF
>TRBV7-9|16|.|.|TRBJ2-1
TGTGCCAGCAGCTTATTGGTTGGGACAAGGAACGATGAGCAGTTCTTC
CASSLLVGTRNDEQFF